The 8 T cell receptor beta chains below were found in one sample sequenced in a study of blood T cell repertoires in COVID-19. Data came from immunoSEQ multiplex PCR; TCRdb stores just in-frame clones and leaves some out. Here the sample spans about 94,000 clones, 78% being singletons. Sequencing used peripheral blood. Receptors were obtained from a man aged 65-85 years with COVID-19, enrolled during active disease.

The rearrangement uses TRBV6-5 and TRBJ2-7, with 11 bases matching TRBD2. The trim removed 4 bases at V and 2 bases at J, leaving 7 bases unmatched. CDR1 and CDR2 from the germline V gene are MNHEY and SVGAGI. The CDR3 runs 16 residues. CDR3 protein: CASSFPMTSGTYEQYF. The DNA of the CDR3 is TGTGCCAGCAGTTTCCCAATGACTAGCGGGACCTACGAGCAGTACTTC.

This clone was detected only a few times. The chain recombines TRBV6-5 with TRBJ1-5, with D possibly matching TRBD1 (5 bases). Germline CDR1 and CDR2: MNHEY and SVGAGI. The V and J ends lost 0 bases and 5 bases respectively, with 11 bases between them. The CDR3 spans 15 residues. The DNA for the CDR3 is TGTGCCAGCAGTTACTCGGGGGGGGTTGATCAGCCCCAGCATTTT. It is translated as CASSYSGGVDQPQHF.

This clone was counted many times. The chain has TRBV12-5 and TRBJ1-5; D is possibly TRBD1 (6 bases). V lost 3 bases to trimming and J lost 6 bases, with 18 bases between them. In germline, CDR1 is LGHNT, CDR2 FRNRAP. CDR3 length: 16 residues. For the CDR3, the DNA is TGTGCTAGTGGTTTTTCGGGCGCGGGGGCAAGTCAGCCCCAGCATTTT. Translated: CASGFSGAGASQPQHF.

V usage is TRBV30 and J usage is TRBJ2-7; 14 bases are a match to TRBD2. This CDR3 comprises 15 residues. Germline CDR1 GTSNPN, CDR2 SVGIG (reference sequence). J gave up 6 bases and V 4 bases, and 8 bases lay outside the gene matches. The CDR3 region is CAWTPGLAGASEQYF. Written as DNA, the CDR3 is TGTGCCTGGACCCCGGGACTAGCGGGAGCTTCCGAGCAGTACTTC.

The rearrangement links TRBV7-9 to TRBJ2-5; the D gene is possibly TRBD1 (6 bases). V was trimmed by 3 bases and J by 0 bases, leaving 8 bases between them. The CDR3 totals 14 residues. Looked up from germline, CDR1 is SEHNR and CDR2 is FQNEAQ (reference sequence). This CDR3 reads CASSFGQNQETQYF. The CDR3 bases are TGTGCCAGCAGCTTCGGACAGAACCAAGAGACCCAGTACTTC.

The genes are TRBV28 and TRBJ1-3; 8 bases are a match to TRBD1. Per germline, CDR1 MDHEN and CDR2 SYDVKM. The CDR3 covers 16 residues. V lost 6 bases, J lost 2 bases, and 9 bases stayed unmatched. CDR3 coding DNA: TGTGCCAGCAGACCTCGACAGGGGAAGGCTGGAAACACCATATATTTT. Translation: CASRPRQGKAGNTIYF.

CDR3 sequence: CASSYNSYGYTF. CDR3 coding DNA: TGTGCCAGCAGTTACAACAGTTATGGCTACACCTTC. This sequence joins TRBV6-2 or TRBV6-3 and TRBJ1-2; D remains unclear. Germline loops: CDR1 MNHEY, CDR2 SVGEGT. Trimming removed 2 bases at V and 5 bases at J, with 6 bases between. CDR3 size: 12 residues.

The CDR3 reads CASSLYGQGGYEAFF. CDR3 nucleotide sequence: TGTGCCAGCAGCTTATACGGACAGGGAGGATATGAAGCTTTCTTT. The chain couples TRBV5-5 to TRBJ1-1, with 8 bases matching TRBD1. Germline V lookup: CDR1 SGHKS, CDR2 YYEKEE (reference sequence). J gave up 7 bases and V 2 bases, and 10 bases lay outside the gene matches. This CDR3 spans 15 amino acids.